The rows below give T cell receptor beta chains drawn from one sample of a study of CD8 T cells in ankylosing spondylitis. TCRdb reprocessed the 5' RACE reads via MiXCR and lists one record per CDR3 protein. Counted here are a few hundred thousand distinct CDR3 sequences, around 11% occurring once; the ten biggest clones make up 6% to 8.5%. Material for sequencing was blood, either unsorted or a sorted T cell fraction (not recorded which). Receptors originate from a male donor with ankylosing spondylitis or in good health (not recorded which). Both conserved end residues are part of each CDR3. Fields, in order: D gene, clone size, V gene, J gene, CDR3 DNA, CDR3 protein. The D gene is left open where the match is weak. Expanded clones are given a class, and other clones once, few, many or no size at all.

>.|.|TRBV7-9|TRBJ2-6
TGTGCCAGCAGCACAGGGCCTCGAAGCTCTGGGGCCAACGTCCTGACTTTC
CASSTGPRSSGANVLTF
>TRBD2|many|TRBV2|TRBJ2-2
TGTGCCAGCAGCCGACTCGGACTAGCGGGAGGCAATACCGGGGAGCTGTTTTTT
CASSRLGLAGGNTGELFF
>.|many|TRBV5-1|TRBJ2-7
TGCGCCAGCAGGCCCCTCGAGCAGTACTTC
CASRPLEQYF
>TRBD2|few|TRBV7-9|TRBJ2-3
TGTGCCAGCAGCTTAGCGAGGACTAGCGGGGGCGTTACGCAGTATTTT
CASSLARTSGGVTQYF
>TRBD2|once|TRBV7-9|TRBJ2-1
TGTGCCAGCACCCTTAGCGGGGATTCATACAATGAGCAGTTCTTC
CASTLSGDSYNEQFF
>.|many|TRBV3-1|TRBJ2-1
TGTGCCAGCAGCCATTTATTTCGCGTGTATGAGCAGTTCTTC
CASSHLFRVYEQFF
>.|.|TRBV5-5|TRBJ2-3
TGTGCCAGCAGCTTTGGCAGGGCCACAGATACGCAGTATTTT
CASSFGRATDTQYF
>TRBD1|few|TRBV20-1|TRBJ2-7
TGCAGTGCTAGGGAGACAGGGAAATACGAGCAGTACTTC
CSARETGKYEQYF
>.|many|TRBV12-3/TRBV12-4|TRBJ1-6
TGTGCCAGCAGTTTAAGCCCGAGCTCCTATAATTCACCCCTCCACTTT
CASSLSPSSYNSPLHF
>.|many|TRBV20-1|TRBJ2-1
TGCAGTGCTAGGCGGGACTACAATGAGCAGTTCTTC
CSARRDYNEQFF
>TRBD2|many|TRBV5-1|TRBJ2-2
TGCGCCAGCAGCTTAGCACTAGCGGGCAACACCGGGGAGCTGTTTTTT
CASSLALAGNTGELFF
>.|.|TRBV20-1|TRBJ2-1
TGCAGTGCTAGTAAGCCAGGACACAATGAGCAGTTCTTC
CSASKPGHNEQFF
>.|.|TRBV19|TRBJ1-5
TGTGCCAGTACGAGGGGGAATCAGCCCCAGCATTTT
CASTRGNQPQHF
>.|many|TRBV20-1|TRBJ2-1
TGCAGTGCTAGGGAGCTACAGGTTGGCAATGAGCAGTTCTTC
CSARELQVGNEQFF
>.|.|TRBV6-1|TRBJ1-2
TGTGCCAGCAGTCAGGGTGGTTTGTACTATGGCTACACCTTC
CASSQGGLYYGYTF
>.|.|TRBV20-1|TRBJ1-5
TGCAGTGCAGTCCGACAGGATCTGCGGGATCAGCCCCAGCATTTT
CSAVRQDLRDQPQHF
>TRBD1|many|TRBV4-1|TRBJ1-2
TGCGCCAGCAGCCAAGATATGGAGGGGGCCGCGAAGTCAACTAACTATGGCTACACCTTC
CASSQDMEGAAKSTNYGYTF
>.|few|TRBV3-1|TRBJ2-2
TGTGCCAGCAGCCAGGGGATTAACACCGGGGAGCTGTTTTTT
CASSQGINTGELFF
>.|many|TRBV10-3|TRBJ2-7
TGTGCCATCAGTGAGACGCGGGAATCCTCCTACGAGCAGTACTTC
CAISETRESSYEQYF
>TRBD1|few|TRBV2|TRBJ1-5
TGTGCCAGCAGTGAATGGGCAGGGGGGTATCAGCCCCAGCATTTT
CASSEWAGGYQPQHF
>TRBD1|few|TRBV7-3|TRBJ2-3
TGTGCCAGCAGCGTGACAGGGGGCACAGATACGCAGTATTTT
CASSVTGGTDTQYF
>.|many|TRBV6-6|TRBJ2-2
TGTGCCAGCAGTAGATTTACCGGGGAGCTGTTTTTT
CASSRFTGELFF
>.|many|TRBV15|TRBJ2-1
TGTGCCACCACTAGGGAGTGGGGCTACAATGAGCAGTTCTTC
CATTREWGYNEQFF
>.|few|TRBV28|TRBJ1-2
TGTGCCAGCAGTTCAGGGTGGGGGGGCACGACCTACTTC
CASSSGWGGTTYF